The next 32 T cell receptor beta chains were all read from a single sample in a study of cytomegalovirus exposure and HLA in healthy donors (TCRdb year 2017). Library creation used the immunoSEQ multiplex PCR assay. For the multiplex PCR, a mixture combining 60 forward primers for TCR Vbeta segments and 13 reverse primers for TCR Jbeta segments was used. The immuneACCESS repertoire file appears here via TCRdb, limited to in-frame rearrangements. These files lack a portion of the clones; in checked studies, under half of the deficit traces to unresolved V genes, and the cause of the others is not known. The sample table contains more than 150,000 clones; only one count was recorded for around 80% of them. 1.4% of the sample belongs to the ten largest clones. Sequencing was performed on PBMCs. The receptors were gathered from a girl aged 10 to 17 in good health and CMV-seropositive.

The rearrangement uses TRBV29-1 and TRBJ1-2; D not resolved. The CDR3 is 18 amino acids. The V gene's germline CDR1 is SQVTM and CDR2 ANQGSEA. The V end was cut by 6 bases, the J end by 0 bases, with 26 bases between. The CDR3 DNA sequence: TGCAGCGTGGATATTGGCTCAGGAACCCATAACGCTAACTATGGCTACACCTTC. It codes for CSVDIGSGTHNANYGYTF.

CDR3: CASSAAGTAYNEQFF. CDR3 DNA sequence: TGCGCCAGCAGCGCTGCCGGGACAGCCTACAATGAGCAGTTCTTC. This chain joins TRBV5-1 and TRBJ2-1, with 7 bases that match TRBD1. The V and J ends lost 4 bases and 2 bases, in that order; junction bases with no gene match: 6. The CDR3 has 15 amino acids. Germline V gives CDR1 SGHRS, CDR2 YFSETQ. The variable domain in full, with the rest retrieved from reference TRBV5-1 and TRBJ2-1, is KAGVTQTPRYLIKTRGQQVTLSCSPISGHRSVSWYQQTPGQGLQFLFEYFSETQRNKGNFPGRFSGRQFSNSRSEMNVSTLELGDSALYLCASSAAGTAYNEQFFGPGTRLTVL.

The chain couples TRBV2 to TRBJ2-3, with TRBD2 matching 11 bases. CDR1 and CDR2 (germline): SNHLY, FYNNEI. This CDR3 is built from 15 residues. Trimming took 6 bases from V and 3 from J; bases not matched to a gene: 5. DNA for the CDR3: TGTGCCAGCAGGCTACTAGCGGGAGCGACAGATACGCAGTATTTT. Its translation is CASRLLAGATDTQYF.

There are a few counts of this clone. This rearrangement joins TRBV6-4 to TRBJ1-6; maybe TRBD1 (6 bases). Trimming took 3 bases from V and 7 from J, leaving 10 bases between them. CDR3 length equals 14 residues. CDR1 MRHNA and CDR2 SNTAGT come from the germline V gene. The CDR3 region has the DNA TGTGCCAGCAGTGAACAGGGCGAGAATTCACCCCTCCACTTT. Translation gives CASSEQGENSPLHF.

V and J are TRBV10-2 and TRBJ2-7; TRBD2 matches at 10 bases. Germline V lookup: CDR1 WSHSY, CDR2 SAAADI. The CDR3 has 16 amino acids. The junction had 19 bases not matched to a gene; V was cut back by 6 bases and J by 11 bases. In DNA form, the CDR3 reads TGCGCCAGCAGCTTCACTAGCGGGACGACCCGAACGTGGAAGTACTTC. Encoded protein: CASSFTSGTTRTWKYF.

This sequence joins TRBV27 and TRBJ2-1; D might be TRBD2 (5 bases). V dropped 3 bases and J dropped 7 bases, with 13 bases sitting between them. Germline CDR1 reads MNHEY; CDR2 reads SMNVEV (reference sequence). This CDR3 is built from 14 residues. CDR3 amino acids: CASSFLGRGNEQFF. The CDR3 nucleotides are TGTGCCAGCAGTTTTCTCGGGCGCGGGAATGAGCAGTTCTTC.

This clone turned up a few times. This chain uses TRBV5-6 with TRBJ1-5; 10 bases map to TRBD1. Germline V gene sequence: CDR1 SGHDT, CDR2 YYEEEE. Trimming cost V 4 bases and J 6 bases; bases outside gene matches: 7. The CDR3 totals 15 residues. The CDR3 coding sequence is TGTGCCAGCAGCGGGGGACAGGGGCGCTTTCAGCCCCAGCATTTT. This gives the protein CASSGGQGRFQPQHF.

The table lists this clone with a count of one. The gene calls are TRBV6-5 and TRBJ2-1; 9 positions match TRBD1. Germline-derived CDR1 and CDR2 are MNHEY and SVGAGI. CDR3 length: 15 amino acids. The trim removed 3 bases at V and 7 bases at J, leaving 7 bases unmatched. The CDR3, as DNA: TGTGCCAGCAGTTATTGGGGACAGGGTAGGAATGAGCAGTTCTTC. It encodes CASSYWGQGRNEQFF.

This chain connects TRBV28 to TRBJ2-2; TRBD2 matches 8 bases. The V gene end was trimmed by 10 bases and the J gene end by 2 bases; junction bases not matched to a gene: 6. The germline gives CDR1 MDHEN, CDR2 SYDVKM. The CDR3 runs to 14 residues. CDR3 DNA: TGTGCCACCAGAGGACTAGCAAACACCGGGGAGCTGTTTTTT. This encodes CATRGLANTGELFF.

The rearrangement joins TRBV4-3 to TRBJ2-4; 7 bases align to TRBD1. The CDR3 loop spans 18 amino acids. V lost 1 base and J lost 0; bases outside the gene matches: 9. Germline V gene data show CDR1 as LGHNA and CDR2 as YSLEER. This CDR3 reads CASSQGAGTELAKNIQYF. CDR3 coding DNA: TGCGCCAGCAGCCAAGGAGCCGGGACAGAGTTAGCCAAAAACATTCAGTACTTC.

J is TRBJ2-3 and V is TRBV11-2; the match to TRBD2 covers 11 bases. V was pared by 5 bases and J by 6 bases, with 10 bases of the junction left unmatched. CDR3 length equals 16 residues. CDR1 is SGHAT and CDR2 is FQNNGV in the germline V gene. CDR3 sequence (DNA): TGTGCCAGCAGCCCCCCTATAGCGGGAGGGTGGGATACGCAGTATTTT. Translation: CASSPPIAGGWDTQYF.

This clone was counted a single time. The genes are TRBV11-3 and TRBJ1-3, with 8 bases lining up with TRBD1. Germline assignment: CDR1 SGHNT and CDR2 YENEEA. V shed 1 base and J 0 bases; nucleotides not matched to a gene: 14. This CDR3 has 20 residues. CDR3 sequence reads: CASSLVEGSRQGNSGNTIYF. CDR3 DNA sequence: TGTGCCAGCAGCTTAGTAGAGGGGTCGAGACAGGGGAACTCTGGAAACACCATATATTTT.

The CDR3 DNA reads as TGTGCCAGCAGCTTTAATGGCTACACCTTC. It encodes CASSFNGYTF. The chain employs TRBV5-8 and TRBJ1-2; D gene ambiguous. The CDR3 spans 10 residues. CDR1 SGHTS and CDR2 YDEGEE come from the germline V gene. Trimming shortened V by 2 bases and J by 6 bases, and 2 bases separated the two germline ends.

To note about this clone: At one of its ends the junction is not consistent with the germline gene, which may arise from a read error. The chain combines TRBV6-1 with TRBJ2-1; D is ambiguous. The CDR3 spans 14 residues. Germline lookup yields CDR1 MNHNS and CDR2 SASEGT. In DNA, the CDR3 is TGTGCCACTAAAGAGCTAACGGTCTACGATGAGCAGTTCTTC. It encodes CATKELTVYDEQFF.

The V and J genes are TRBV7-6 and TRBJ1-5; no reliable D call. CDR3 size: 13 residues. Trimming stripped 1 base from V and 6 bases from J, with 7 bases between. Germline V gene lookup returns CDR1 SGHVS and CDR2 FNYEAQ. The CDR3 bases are TGTGCCAGCAGCTTAGGACTTGGTCAGCCCCAGCATTTT. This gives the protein CASSLGLGQPQHF.

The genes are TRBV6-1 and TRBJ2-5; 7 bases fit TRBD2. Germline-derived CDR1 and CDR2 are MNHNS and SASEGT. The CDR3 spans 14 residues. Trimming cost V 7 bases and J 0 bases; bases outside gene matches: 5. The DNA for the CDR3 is TGTGCCAGCACCTCGGGACTACACCAAGAGACCCAGTACTTC. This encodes CASTSGLHQETQYF.

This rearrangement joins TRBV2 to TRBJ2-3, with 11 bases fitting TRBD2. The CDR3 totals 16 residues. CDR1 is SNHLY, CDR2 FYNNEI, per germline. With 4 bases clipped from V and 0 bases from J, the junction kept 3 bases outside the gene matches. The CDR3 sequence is CASSGGLAESTDTQYF. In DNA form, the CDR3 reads TGTGCCAGCAGTGGGGGACTAGCGGAAAGCACAGATACGCAGTATTTT.

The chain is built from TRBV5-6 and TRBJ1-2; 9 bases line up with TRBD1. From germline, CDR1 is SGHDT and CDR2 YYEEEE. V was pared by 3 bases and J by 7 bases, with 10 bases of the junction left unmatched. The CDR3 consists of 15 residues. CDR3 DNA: TGTGCCAGCAGCTCACCGGGACAGGGAATGCGTGGCTACACCTTC. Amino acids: CASSSPGQGMRGYTF.

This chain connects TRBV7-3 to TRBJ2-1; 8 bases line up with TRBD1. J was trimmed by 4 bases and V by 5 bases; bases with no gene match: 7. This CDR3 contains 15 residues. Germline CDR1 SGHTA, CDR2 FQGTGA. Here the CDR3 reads CASSIAGTGYNEQFF. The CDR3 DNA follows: TGTGCCAGCAGCATAGCCGGGACAGGATACAATGAGCAGTTCTTC.

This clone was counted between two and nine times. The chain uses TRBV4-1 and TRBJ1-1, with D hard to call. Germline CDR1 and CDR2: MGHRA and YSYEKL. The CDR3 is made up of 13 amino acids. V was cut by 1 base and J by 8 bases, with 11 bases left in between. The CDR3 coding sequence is TGCGCCAGCAGCCAAGGGCTCTTTACCGAAGCTTTCTTT. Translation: CASSQGLFTEAFF.

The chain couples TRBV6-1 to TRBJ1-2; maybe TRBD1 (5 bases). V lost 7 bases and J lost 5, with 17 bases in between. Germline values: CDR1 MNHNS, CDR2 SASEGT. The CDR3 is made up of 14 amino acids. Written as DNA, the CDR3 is TGTGCCAGCACCGGGACTTACGAAGCATATGGCTACACCTTC. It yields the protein CASTGTYEAYGYTF.

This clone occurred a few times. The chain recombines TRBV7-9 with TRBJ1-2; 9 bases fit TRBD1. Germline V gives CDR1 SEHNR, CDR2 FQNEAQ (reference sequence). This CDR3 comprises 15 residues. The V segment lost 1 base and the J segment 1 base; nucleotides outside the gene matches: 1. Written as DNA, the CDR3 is TGTGCCAGCAGCTTAGGGACAGGGGATAACTATGGCTACACCTTC. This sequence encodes CASSLGTGDNYGYTF.

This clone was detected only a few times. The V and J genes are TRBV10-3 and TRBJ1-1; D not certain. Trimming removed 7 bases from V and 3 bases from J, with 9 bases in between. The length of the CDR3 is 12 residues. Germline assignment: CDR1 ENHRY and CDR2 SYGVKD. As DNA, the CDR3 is TGTGCCATCACGACCGGGGACACTGAAGCTTTCTTT. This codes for CAITTGDTEAFF.

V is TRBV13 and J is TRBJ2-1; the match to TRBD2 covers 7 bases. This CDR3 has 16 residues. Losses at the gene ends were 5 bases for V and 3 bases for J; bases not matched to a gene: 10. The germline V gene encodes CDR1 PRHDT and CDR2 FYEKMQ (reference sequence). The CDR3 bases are TGTGCCAGCAGCCTCCGCCTAGCGGAACTCTACAATGAGCAGTTCTTC. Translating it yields CASSLRLAELYNEQFF.

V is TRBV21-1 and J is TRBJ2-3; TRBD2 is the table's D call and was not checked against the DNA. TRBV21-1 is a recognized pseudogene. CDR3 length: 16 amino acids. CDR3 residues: CASSKGDSGPKDTQYF. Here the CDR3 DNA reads TGTGCCAGCAGCAAGGGGGATAGCGGACCCAAGGATACGCAGTATTTT.

CDR3 sequence (DNA): TGTGCCAGCAGCCCAGGGGCCGCCCCTCTGATGGACACCATATATTTT. Amino acids: CASSPGAAPLMDTIYF. The chain uses TRBV4-2 and TRBJ1-3, with D perhaps matching TRBD1 (6 bases). This CDR3 spans 16 amino acids. V dropped 4 bases and J dropped 8 bases, with 21 bases sitting between them. The germline gives CDR1 LGHNA, CDR2 YNFKEQ.

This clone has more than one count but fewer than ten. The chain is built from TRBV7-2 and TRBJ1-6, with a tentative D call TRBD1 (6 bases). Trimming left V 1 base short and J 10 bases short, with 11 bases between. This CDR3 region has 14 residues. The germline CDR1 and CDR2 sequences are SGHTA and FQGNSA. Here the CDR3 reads CASSLGQGYSPLHF. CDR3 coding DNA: TGTGCCAGCAGCTTAGGTCAGGGGTACTCACCCCTCCACTTT.

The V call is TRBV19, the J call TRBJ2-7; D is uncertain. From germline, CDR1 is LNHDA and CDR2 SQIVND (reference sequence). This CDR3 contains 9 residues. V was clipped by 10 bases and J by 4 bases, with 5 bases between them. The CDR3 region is CATKYEQYF. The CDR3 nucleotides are TGTGCCACTAAGTACGAGCAGTACTTC.

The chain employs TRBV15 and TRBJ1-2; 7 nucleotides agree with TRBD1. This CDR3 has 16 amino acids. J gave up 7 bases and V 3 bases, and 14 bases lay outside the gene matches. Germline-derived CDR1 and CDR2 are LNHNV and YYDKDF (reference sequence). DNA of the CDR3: TGTGCCACCAGCAGGGGTAGAGAGGGGGCCGGTTCTGGCTACACCTTC. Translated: CATSRGREGAGSGYTF.

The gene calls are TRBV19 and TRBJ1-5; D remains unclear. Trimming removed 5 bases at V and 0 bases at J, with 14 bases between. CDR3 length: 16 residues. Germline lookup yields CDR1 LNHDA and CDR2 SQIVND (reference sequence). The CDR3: CASSPTSGISNQPQHF. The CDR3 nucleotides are TGTGCCAGTAGTCCCACAAGCGGGATTAGCAATCAGCCCCAGCATTTT.

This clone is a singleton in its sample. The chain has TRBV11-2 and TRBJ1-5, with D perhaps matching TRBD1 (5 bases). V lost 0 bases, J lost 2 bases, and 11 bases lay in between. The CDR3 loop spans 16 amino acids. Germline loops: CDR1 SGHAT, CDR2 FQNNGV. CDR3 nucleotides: TGTGCCAGCAGCTTAGACAGGGCAGGTCGCAATCAGCCCCAGCATTTT. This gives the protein CASSLDRAGRNQPQHF.

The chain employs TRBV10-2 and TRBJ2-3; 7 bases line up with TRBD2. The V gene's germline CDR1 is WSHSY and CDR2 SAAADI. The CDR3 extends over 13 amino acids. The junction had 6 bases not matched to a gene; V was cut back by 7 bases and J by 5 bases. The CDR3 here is CASTGREQDTQYF. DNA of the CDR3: TGCGCCAGCACAGGGCGGGAGCAAGATACGCAGTATTTT.